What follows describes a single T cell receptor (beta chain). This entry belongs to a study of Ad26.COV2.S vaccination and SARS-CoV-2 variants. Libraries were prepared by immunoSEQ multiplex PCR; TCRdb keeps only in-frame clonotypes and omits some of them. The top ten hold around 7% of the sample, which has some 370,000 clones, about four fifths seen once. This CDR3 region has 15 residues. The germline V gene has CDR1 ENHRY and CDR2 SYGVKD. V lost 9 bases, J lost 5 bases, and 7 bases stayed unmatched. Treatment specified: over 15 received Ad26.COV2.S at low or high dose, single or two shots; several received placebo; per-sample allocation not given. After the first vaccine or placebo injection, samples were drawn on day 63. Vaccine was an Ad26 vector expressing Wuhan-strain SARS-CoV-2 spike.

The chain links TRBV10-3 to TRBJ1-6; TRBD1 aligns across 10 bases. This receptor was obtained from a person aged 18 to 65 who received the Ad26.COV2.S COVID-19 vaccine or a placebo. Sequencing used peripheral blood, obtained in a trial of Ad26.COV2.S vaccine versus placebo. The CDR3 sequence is CAIRQGAQNNSPLHF. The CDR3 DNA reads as TGTGCCATTCGACAGGGGGCCCAAAATAATTCACCCCTCCACTTT.